These T cell receptor beta chains were read from a single sample in a study of blood T cell repertoires in COVID-19. Only in-frame clones appear in the TCRdb table, and some are missing; sequencing was by immunoSEQ multiplex PCR. The sample yields 150,000 to 200,000 clones, 80% to 90% seen once. Sample: peripheral blood. The receptor source for this set is a man aged 55 to 70 with acute or convalescent COVID-19. The CDR3 runs from the conserved cysteine through the conserved F or W. The D gene is left open where the match is weak. Only some rows state a clone size, as once, few, many or a class for expanded clones.

length: 12
J: TRBJ2-1
size: -
D: -
V: TRBV6-5
DNA: TGTGCCAGCCACTATACTCTCAATGAGCAGTTCTTC
CDR3: CASHYTLNEQFF

length: 13
J: TRBJ1-2
size: -
D: -
V: TRBV19
DNA: TGTGCCAGTAGTTTTACAGGGCTAAATGGCTACACCTTC
CDR3: CASSFTGLNGYTF

length: 14
J: TRBJ1-1
size: -
D: TRBD1
V: TRBV7-9
DNA: TGTGCCAGCAGCCTGGGACAGGGGCACACTGAAGCTTTCTTT
CDR3: CASSLGQGHTEAFF

length: 15
J: TRBJ1-6
size: -
D: -
V: TRBV9
DNA: TGTGCCAGCAGCCCAGGACAGCCTATTGGTTCACCCCTCCACTTT
CDR3: CASSPGQPIGSPLHF

length: 15
J: TRBJ1-5
size: -
D: -
V: TRBV19
DNA: TGTGCCAGTAGTATAGGAGGGTTCGGCGGTCAGCCCCAGCATTTT
CDR3: CASSIGGFGGQPQHF

length: 14
J: TRBJ2-3
size: -
D: TRBD1
V: TRBV28
DNA: TGTGCCAGCAGTGCCGGGACAGGGGTAGATACGCAGTATTTT
CDR3: CASSAGTGVDTQYF

length: 13
J: TRBJ1-2
size: -
D: TRBD1
V: TRBV6-5
DNA: TGTGCCAGCAGTTACTCTGGGACAGATGGCTACACCTTC
CDR3: CASSYSGTDGYTF

length: 14
J: TRBJ1-3
size: once
D: -
V: TRBV11-2
DNA: TGTGCCAGCAGCTTGTTGCAGGGGGGAAACACCATATATTTT
CDR3: CASSLLQGGNTIYF

length: 16
J: TRBJ2-3
size: -
D: -
V: TRBV28
DNA: TGTGCCAGCAGTTTGTTAGCCTCAACCTCAACAGATACGCAGTATTTT
CDR3: CASSLLASTSTDTQYF

length: 17
J: TRBJ1-1
size: -
D: -
V: TRBV11-2
DNA: TGTGCCAGCAGCGCACCCTTTGGACACCTCCCGAACACTGAAGCTTTCTTT
CDR3: CASSAPFGHLPNTEAFF

length: 11
J: TRBJ1-1
size: -
D: -
V: TRBV20-1
DNA: TGCAGTGCAATCAGAAACACTGAAGCTTTCTTT
CDR3: CSAIRNTEAFF

length: 12
J: TRBJ1-2
size: -
D: -
V: TRBV5-1
DNA: TGCGCCAGCAGCTTGGACAGGGTAGGCTACACCTTC
CDR3: CASSLDRVGYTF

length: 13
J: TRBJ1-2
size: few
D: -
V: TRBV7-3
DNA: TGTGCCAGCAGCTTCTCAGGGTTTAGTGGCTACACCTTC
CDR3: CASSFSGFSGYTF

length: 15
J: TRBJ1-2
size: -
D: TRBD1
V: TRBV6-1
DNA: TGTGCCAGCAGTGAATCGGGGACAGGCATCCATGGCTACACCTTC
CDR3: CASSESGTGIHGYTF

length: 15
J: TRBJ2-6
size: -
D: -
V: TRBV28
DNA: TGTGCCAGCACCCAAAAGGGAGCTGGGGCCAACGTCCTGACTTTC
CDR3: CASTQKGAGANVLTF

length: 14
J: TRBJ1-3
size: -
D: -
V: TRBV3-1/TRBV3-2
DNA: TGTGCCAGCAGCCAGGGGCGAGATGGAAACACCATATATTTT
CDR3: CASSQGRDGNTIYF

length: 14
J: TRBJ1-2
size: -
D: -
V: TRBV5-1
DNA: TGCGCCAGCAGCCCATACGACAGAAACTATGGCTACACCTTC
CDR3: CASSPYDRNYGYTF

length: 13
J: TRBJ1-5
size: -
D: TRBD1
V: TRBV7-2
DNA: TGTGCCAGCAGCCCCCCAGGGGGGCAGCCCCAGCATTTT
CDR3: CASSPPGGQPQHF

length: 14
J: TRBJ1-2
size: -
D: -
V: TRBV28
DNA: TGTGCCAGCAGTCCCGGACATTGGCCCTATGGCTACACCTTC
CDR3: CASSPGHWPYGYTF

length: 14
J: TRBJ1-1
size: once
D: TRBD1
V: TRBV9
DNA: TGTGCCAGCAGCGCAGCGACAGGGCCTTCTGAAGCTTTCTTT
CDR3: CASSAATGPSEAFF

length: 14
J: TRBJ1-2
size: once
D: TRBD1
V: TRBV19
DNA: TGTGCCAGTAGTACCGACCAGGGGGCCATTGGCTACACCTTC
CDR3: CASSTDQGAIGYTF

length: 16
J: TRBJ2-1
size: -
D: -
V: TRBV6-5
DNA: TGTGCCAGCAGTTACTCAGCAGGGGGGAAGAACAATGAGCAGTTCTTC
CDR3: CASSYSAGGKNNEQFF

length: 19
J: TRBJ1-1
size: -
D: TRBD1
V: TRBV28
DNA: TGTGCCAGCACCGAAACCGCAGGGGGCGGCCTGAGAATGAACACTGAAGCTTTCTTT
CDR3: CASTETAGGGLRMNTEAFF

length: 16
J: TRBJ2-5
size: -
D: TRBD1
V: TRBV7-9
DNA: TGTGCCAGCAGCTTACGTGGACAGGGAAGCCAAGAGACCCAGTACTTC
CDR3: CASSLRGQGSQETQYF

length: 13
J: TRBJ1-2
size: -
D: -
V: TRBV28
DNA: TGTGCCAGCAGTCGACAGGCCCTTTGGGGCTACACCTTC
CDR3: CASSRQALWGYTF

length: 15
J: TRBJ1-2
size: once
D: -
V: TRBV2
DNA: TGTGCCAGCAGTGAACTTGGGGCGTCTAGCTATGGCTACACCTTC
CDR3: CASSELGASSYGYTF

length: 16
J: TRBJ2-1
size: -
D: -
V: TRBV4-2
DNA: TGTGCCAGCAGCCAGGAACCGGGAGGACAGACCAATGAGCAGTTCTTC
CDR3: CASSQEPGGQTNEQFF

length: 14
J: TRBJ2-7
size: once
D: TRBD2
V: TRBV5-4
DNA: TGTGCCAGCAGCGCCGGGACTAGCAGCTACGAGCAGTACTTC
CDR3: CASSAGTSSYEQYF

length: 14
J: TRBJ2-3
size: -
D: TRBD2
V: TRBV7-8
DNA: TGTGCCAGCAAGACTAGCGGGAACACAGATACGCAGTATTTT
CDR3: CASKTSGNTDTQYF

length: 14
J: TRBJ1-1
size: once
D: -
V: TRBV3-1/TRBV3-2
DNA: TGTGCCAGCAGCCAGTCGGGCGGAGGCACTGAAGCTTTCTTT
CDR3: CASSQSGGGTEAFF

length: 16
J: TRBJ2-3
size: -
D: -
V: TRBV7-2
DNA: TGTGCCAGCAGCTTAGATCCAGTTGGAGGCACAGATACGCAGTATTTT
CDR3: CASSLDPVGGTDTQYF

length: 16
J: TRBJ1-3
size: -
D: -
V: TRBV18
DNA: TGTGCCAGCTCACCGGTCCGGGTAGGCTCTGGAAACACCATATATTTT
CDR3: CASSPVRVGSGNTIYF

length: 13
J: TRBJ1-1
size: -
D: -
V: TRBV29-1
DNA: TGCAGCGTTACAAGCGGGGGGAACACTGAAGCTTTCTTT
CDR3: CSVTSGGNTEAFF

length: 12
J: TRBJ1-5
size: -
D: -
V: TRBV2
DNA: TGTGCCAGCAGGTCGCCTCGGGGGCCCCAGCATTTT
CDR3: CASRSPRGPQHF

length: 14
J: TRBJ1-2
size: -
D: TRBD1
V: TRBV9
DNA: TGTGCCAGCAGCCCCCAAGGACAGGGTATAGTCTACACCTTC
CDR3: CASSPQGQGIVYTF

length: 15
J: TRBJ1-1
size: once
D: -
V: TRBV5-1
DNA: TGCGCCAGCAGCTTGGAACAGACCATGAACACTGAAGCTTTCTTT
CDR3: CASSLEQTMNTEAFF

length: 13
J: TRBJ1-6
size: -
D: -
V: TRBV7-9
DNA: TGTGCCAGCAGCGGGCAAATTAATTCACCCCTCCACTTT
CDR3: CASSGQINSPLHF

length: 17
J: TRBJ1-5
size: -
D: TRBD1
V: TRBV19
DNA: TGTGCCAGTAGTCAGGAACTACAGGGGTTGAGCAATCAGCCCCAGCATTTT
CDR3: CASSQELQGLSNQPQHF

length: 16
J: TRBJ1-2
size: -
D: -
V: TRBV19
DNA: TGTGCCAGTAGTTTGCCGGGACTGCGAACTAACTATGGCTACACCTTC
CDR3: CASSLPGLRTNYGYTF

length: 12
J: TRBJ2-5
size: -
D: -
V: TRBV18
DNA: TGTGCCAGCTCACCGTATCAAGAGACCCAGTACTTC
CDR3: CASSPYQETQYF

length: 15
J: TRBJ1-1
size: -
D: TRBD1
V: TRBV28
DNA: TGTGCCAGCAGTTCGACAGGGGGAAGCGACACTGAAGCTTTCTTT
CDR3: CASSSTGGSDTEAFF

length: 13
J: TRBJ1-2
size: -
D: TRBD1
V: TRBV4-1
DNA: TGCGCCAGCAGACCGACAGGGGGCTATGGCTACACCTTC
CDR3: CASRPTGGYGYTF

length: 16
J: TRBJ1-6
size: -
D: -
V: TRBV6-1
DNA: TGTGCCAGCAGTGGACAGCCCAGCTCCTATAATTCACCCCTCCACTTT
CDR3: CASSGQPSSYNSPLHF

length: 15
J: TRBJ1-5
size: -
D: TRBD1
V: TRBV6-2/TRBV6-3
DNA: TGTGCCAGCAGTTACTCGGGACAGGAGAGTCAGCCCCAGCATTTT
CDR3: CASSYSGQESQPQHF

length: 15
J: TRBJ1-2
size: -
D: -
V: TRBV3-1/TRBV3-2
DNA: TGTGCCAGCAGCCCAGCAGCGACCGTCAACTATGGCTACACCTTC
CDR3: CASSPAATVNYGYTF

length: 13
J: TRBJ2-1
size: -
D: TRBD2
V: TRBV19
DNA: TGTGCCAGCGGGACTAGCGCAAACAATGAGCAGTTCTTC
CDR3: CASGTSANNEQFF

length: 16
J: TRBJ2-2
size: -
D: -
V: TRBV5-1
DNA: TGCGCCAGCAGCTTGCTCGGGGGTACGAACACCGGGGAGCTGTTTTTT
CDR3: CASSLLGGTNTGELFF

length: 16
J: TRBJ2-3
size: -
D: -
V: TRBV9
DNA: TGTGCCAGCAGCGTAGGTTACGGGAGTTGGGCAGATACGCAGTATTTT
CDR3: CASSVGYGSWADTQYF

length: 13
J: TRBJ1-1
size: -
D: -
V: TRBV28
DNA: TGTGCCAGCAGTTTTCAAATGAACACTGAAGCTTTCTTT
CDR3: CASSFQMNTEAFF

length: 14
J: TRBJ1-2
size: -
D: -
V: TRBV7-9
DNA: TGTGCCAGCAGCTTAGACTCTCCAGGAACCGGCTACACCTTC
CDR3: CASSLDSPGTGYTF

length: 15
J: TRBJ2-5
size: -
D: TRBD2
V: TRBV12-5
DNA: TGTGCTAGTGGAGTAGCGGGAGGGCGACGAGAGACCCAGTACTTC
CDR3: CASGVAGGRRETQYF

length: 14
J: TRBJ2-7
size: -
D: TRBD1
V: TRBV6-5
DNA: TGTGCCAGCAGAACGGGACAGTTTACCTACGAGCAGTACTTC
CDR3: CASRTGQFTYEQYF